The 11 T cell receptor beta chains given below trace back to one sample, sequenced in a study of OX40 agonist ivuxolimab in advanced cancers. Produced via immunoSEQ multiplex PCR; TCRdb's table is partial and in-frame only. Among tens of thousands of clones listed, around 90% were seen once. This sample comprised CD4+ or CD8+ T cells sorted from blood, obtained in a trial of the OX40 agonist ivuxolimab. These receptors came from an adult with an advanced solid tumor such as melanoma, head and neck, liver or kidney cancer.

CDR3 DNA: TGTGCCAGCAGCCCGGGACTAGCACCCCAGCCCCAGTACTTC. Translated: CASSPGLAPQPQYF. J is TRBJ2-5 and V is TRBV11-2, with 9 bases lining up with TRBD2. Losses at the gene ends were 5 bases for V and 9 bases for J; bases not matched to a gene: 10. Germline-derived CDR1 and CDR2 are SGHAT and FQNNGV. CDR3 length: 14 residues.

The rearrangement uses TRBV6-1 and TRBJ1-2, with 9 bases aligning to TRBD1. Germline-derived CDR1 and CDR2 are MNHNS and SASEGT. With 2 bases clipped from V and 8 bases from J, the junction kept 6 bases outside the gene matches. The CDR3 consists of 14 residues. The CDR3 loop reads CASSEQQGARGYTF. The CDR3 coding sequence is TGTGCCAGCAGTGAACAACAGGGGGCGCGAGGCTACACCTTC.

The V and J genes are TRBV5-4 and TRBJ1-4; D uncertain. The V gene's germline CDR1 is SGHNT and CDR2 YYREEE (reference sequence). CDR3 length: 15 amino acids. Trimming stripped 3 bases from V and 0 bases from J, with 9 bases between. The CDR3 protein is CASSSDGATNEKLFF. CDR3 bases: TGTGCCAGCAGCTCGGACGGAGCAACTAATGAAAAACTGTTTTTT.

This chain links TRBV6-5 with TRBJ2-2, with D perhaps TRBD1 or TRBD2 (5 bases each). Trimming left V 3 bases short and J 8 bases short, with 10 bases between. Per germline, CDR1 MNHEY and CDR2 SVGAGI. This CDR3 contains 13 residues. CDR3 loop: CASSYSGRGELFF. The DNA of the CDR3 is TGTGCCAGCAGTTATTCGGGGCGGGGGGAGCTGTTTTTT.

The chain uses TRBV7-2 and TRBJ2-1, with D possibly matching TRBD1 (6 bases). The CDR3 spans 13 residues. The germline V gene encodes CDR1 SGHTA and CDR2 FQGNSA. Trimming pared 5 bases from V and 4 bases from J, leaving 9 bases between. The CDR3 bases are TGTGCCAGCAGCCAGGACAGTTACAATGAGCAGTTCTTC. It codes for CASSQDSYNEQFF.

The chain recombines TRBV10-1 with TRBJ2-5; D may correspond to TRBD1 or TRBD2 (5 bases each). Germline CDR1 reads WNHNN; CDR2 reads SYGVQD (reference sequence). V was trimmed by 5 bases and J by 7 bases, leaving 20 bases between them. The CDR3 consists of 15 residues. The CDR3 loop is CASSLLVGPEGTQYF. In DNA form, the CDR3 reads TGCGCCAGCAGTTTACTAGTGGGGCCCGAGGGGACCCAGTACTTC.

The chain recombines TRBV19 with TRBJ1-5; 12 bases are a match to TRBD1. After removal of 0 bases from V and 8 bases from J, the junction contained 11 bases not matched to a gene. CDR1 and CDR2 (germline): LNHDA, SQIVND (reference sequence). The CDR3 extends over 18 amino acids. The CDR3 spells CASSIDRTGTGGREPQHF. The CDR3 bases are TGTGCCAGTAGTATAGACCGTACCGGGACAGGGGGCCGGGAGCCCCAGCATTTT. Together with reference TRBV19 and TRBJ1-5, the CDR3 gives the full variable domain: DGGITQSPKYLFRKEGQNVTLSCEQNLNHDAMYWYRQDPGQGLRLIYYSQIVNDFQKGDIAEGYSVSREKKESFPLTVTSAQKNPTAFYLCASSIDRTGTGGREPQHFGDGTRLSIL.

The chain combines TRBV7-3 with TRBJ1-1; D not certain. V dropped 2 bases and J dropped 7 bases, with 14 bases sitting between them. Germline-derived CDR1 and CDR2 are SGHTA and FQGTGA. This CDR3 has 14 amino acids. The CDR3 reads CASSLGWSGSEAFF. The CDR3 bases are TGTGCCAGCAGCTTAGGGTGGTCGGGAAGTGAAGCTTTCTTT.

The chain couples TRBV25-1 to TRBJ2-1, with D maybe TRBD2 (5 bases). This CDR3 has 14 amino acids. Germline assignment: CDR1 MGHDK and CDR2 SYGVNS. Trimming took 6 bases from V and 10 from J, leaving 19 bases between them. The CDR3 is CASRRMGEAGEQFF. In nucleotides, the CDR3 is TGTGCCAGCAGGCGAATGGGAGAGGCCGGAGAGCAGTTCTTC.

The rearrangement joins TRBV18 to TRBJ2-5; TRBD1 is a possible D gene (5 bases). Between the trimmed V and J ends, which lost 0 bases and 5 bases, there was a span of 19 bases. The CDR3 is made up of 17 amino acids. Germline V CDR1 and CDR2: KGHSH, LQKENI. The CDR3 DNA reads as TGTGCCAGCTCACCACCTGTTAGAACAGGTTTTTGGGAGACCCAGTACTTC. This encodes CASSPPVRTGFWETQYF. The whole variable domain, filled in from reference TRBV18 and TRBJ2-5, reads NAGVMQNPRHLVRRRGQEARLRCSPMKGHSHVYWYRQLPEEGLKFMVYLQKENIIDESGMPKERFSAEFPKEGPSILRIQQVVRGDSAAYFCASSPPVRTGFWETQYFGPGTRLLVL.

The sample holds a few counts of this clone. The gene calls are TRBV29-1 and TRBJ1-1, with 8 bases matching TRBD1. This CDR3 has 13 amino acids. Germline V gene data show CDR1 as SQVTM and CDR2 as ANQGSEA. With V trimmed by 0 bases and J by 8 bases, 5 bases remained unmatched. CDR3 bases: TGCAGCGTTGAAGAAACACAGGGGGTAGAAGCTTTCTTT. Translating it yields CSVEETQGVEAFF.